This entry concerns a single T cell receptor (beta chain). Averaging around 120 mL, one heparinised blood draw was given by each donor. Each sorted fraction was over 95% pure. This record comes from a study of beta chain features in type 1 diabetes. Trimming took 8 bases from V and 11 from J; bases not matched to a gene: 14. CDR3 length: 13 residues. Germline assignment: CDR1 SQVTM and CDR2 ANQGSEA. All of the isolated RNA was reverse transcribed, so expressed TCRB transcripts were sequenced. The table came from immunoSEQ multiplex PCR; TCRdb's copy has only in-frame clones and leaves some out. In the table there are 250,000 or so clones, 27% of which are singletons.

Input material: central memory CD4+ T cells from blood. This sequence was found in a man aged 30-40 years in good health. V gene TRBV29-1 combines with J gene TRBJ1-5, with TRBD1 matching 8 bases. The CDR3 sequence: CSPRGQGRRAQHF. The DNA of the CDR3 is TGCAGCCCAAGAGGACAGGGACGGAGGGCCCAGCATTTT.